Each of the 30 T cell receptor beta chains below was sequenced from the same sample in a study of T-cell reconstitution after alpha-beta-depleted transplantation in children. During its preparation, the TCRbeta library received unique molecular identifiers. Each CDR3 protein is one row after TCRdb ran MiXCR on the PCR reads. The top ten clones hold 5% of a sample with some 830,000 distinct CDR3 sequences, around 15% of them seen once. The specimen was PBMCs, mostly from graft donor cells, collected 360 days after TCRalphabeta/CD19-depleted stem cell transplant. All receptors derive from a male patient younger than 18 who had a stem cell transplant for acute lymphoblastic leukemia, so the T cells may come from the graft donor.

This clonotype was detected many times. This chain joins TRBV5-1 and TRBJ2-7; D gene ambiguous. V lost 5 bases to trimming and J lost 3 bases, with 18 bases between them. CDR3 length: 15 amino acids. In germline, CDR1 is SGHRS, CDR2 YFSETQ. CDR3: CASRPFGQPLYEQYF. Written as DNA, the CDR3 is TGCGCCAGCAGGCCGTTTGGCCAACCCCTCTACGAGCAGTACTTC. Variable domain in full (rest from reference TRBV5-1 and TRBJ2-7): KAGVTQTPRYLIKTRGQQVTLSCSPISGHRSVSWYQQTPGQGLQFLFEYFSETQRNKGNFPGRFSGRQFSNSRSEMNVSTLELGDSALYLCASRPFGQPLYEQYFGPGTRLTVT.

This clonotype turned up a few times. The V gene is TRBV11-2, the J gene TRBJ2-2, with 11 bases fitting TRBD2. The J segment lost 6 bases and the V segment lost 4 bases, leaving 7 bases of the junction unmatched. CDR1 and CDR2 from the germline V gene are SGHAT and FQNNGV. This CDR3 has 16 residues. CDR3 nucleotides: TGTGCCAGCAGCTACTTACTAGCGGGAGTTTCCGGGGAGCTGTTTTTT. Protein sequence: CASSYLLAGVSGELFF.

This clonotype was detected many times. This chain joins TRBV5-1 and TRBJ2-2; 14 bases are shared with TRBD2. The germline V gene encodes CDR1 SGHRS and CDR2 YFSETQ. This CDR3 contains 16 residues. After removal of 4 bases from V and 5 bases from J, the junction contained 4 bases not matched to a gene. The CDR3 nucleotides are TGCGCCAGCAGCCCCCGACTAGCGGGAGGGACCGGGGAGCTGTTTTTT. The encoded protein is CASSPRLAGGTGELFF.

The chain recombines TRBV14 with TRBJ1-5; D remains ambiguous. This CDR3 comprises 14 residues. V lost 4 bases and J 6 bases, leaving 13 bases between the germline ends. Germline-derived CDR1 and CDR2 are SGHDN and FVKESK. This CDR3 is CASSPLEGTQPQHF. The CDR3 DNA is TGTGCCAGCAGCCCTTTGGAGGGAACTCAGCCCCAGCATTTT.

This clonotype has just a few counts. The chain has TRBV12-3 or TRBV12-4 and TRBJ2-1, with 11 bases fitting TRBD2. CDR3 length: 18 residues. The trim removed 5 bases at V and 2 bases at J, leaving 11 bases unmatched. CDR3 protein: CASSRKTSGSTPYNEQFF. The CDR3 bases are TGTGCCAGCAGTCGTAAAACTAGCGGGAGTACTCCCTACAATGAGCAGTTCTTC.

The CDR3 reads CASSLTGTFLYEQYF. CDR3 DNA sequence: TGTGCCAGCAGCCTCACGGGGACGTTCCTCTACGAGCAGTACTTC. The gene calls are TRBV7-2 and TRBJ2-7; D tentatively fits TRBD1 or TRBD2 (5 bases each). CDR3 length equals 15 residues. V lost 5 bases and J 3 bases, leaving 17 bases between the germline ends. The germline V gene encodes CDR1 SGHTA and CDR2 FQGNSA.

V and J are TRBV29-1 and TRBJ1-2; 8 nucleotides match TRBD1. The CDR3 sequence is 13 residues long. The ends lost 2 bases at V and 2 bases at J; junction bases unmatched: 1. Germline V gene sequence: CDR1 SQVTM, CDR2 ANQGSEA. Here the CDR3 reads CSVENRGNYGYTF. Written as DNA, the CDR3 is TGCAGCGTTGAAAACAGGGGGAACTATGGCTACACCTTC.

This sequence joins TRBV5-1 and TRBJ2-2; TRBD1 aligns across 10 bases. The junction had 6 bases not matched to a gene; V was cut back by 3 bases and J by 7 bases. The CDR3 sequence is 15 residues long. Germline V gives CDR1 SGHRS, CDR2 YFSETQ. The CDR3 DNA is TGCGCCAGCAGCTCCGGACAGGGGGGCGTCGGGGAGCTGTTTTTT. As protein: CASSSGQGGVGELFF.

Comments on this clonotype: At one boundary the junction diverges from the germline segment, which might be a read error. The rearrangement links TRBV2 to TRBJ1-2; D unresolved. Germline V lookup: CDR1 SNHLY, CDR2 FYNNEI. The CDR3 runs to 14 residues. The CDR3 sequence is CASSEGVSNCGYTF. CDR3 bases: TGTGCCAGCAGTGAAGGGGTGTCTAACTGTGGCTACACCTTC.

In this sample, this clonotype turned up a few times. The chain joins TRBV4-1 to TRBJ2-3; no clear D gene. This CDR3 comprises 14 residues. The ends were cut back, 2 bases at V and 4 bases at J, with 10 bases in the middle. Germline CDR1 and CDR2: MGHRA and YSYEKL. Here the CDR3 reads CASSQPGRADTQYF. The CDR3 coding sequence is TGCGCCAGCAGCCAACCCGGACGGGCAGATACGCAGTATTTT.

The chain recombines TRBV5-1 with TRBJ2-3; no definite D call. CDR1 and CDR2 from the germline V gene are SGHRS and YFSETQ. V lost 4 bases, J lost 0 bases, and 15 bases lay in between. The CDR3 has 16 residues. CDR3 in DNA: TGCGCCAGCAGCCCAGACCGATCCTCTAGCACAGATACGCAGTATTTT. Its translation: CASSPDRSSSTDTQYF.

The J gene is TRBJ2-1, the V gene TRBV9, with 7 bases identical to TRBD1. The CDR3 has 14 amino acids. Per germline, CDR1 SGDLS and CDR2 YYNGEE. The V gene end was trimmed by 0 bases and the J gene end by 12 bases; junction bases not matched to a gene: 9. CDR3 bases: TGTGCCAGCAGCGTAGAAACAGGGGAAAGCGGGCAGTTCTTC. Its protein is CASSVETGESGQFF.

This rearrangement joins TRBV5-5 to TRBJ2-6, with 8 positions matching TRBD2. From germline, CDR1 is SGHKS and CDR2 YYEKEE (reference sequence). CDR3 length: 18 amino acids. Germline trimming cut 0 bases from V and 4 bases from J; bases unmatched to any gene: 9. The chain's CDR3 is CASSLASQRETGANVLTF. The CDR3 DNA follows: TGTGCCAGCAGCTTGGCCTCTCAGCGGGAGACCGGGGCCAACGTCCTGACTTTC. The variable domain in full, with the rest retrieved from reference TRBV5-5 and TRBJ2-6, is DAGVTQSPTHLIKTRGQQVTLRCSPISGHKSVSWYQQVLGQGPQFIFQYYEKEERGRGNFPDRFSARQFPNYSSELNVNALLLGDSALYLCASSLASQRETGANVLTFGAGSRLTVL.

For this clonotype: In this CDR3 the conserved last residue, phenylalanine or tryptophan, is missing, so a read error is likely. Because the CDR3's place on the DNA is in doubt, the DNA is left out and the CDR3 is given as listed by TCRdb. This CDR3 is CASSLWGQ. V usage is TRBV5-1 and J usage is TRBJ2-7; the table's D gene call, TRBD1, was not cross checked with the DNA. Termini included, the CDR3 measures 8 amino acids. The V gene's germline CDR1 is SGHRS and CDR2 YFSETQ.

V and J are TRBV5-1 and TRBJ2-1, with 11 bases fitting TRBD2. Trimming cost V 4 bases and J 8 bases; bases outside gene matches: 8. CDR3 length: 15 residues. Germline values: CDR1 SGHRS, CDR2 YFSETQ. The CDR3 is CASSPRTSGHHEQFF. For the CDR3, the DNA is TGCGCCAGCAGCCCCCGGACTAGCGGGCACCATGAGCAGTTCTTC.

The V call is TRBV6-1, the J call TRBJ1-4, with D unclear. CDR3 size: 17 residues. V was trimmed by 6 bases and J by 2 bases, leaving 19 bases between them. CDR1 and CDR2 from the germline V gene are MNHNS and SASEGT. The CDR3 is CASRTAGSVRTNEKLFF. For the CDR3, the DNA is TGTGCCAGCAGGACTGCGGGGTCGGTGCGGACTAATGAAAAACTGTTTTTT.

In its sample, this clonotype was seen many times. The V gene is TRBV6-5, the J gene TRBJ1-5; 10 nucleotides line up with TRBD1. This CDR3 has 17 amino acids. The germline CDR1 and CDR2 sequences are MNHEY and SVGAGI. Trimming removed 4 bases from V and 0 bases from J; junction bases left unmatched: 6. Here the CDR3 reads CASSWDRGGYSNQPQHF. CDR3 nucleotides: TGTGCCAGCAGTTGGGACAGGGGAGGGTATAGCAATCAGCCCCAGCATTTT.

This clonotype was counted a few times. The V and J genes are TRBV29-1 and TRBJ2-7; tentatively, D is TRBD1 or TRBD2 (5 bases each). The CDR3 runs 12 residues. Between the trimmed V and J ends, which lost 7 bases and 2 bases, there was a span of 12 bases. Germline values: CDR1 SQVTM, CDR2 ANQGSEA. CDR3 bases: TGCAGCGGGGGCTGGGGGACCTACGAGCAGTACTTC. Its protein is CSGGWGTYEQYF.

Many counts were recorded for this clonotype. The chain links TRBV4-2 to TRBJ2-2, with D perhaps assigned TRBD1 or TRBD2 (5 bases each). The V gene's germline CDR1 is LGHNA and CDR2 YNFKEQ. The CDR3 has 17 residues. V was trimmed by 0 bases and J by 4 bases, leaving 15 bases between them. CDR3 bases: TGTGCCAGCAGCCAAGAGGGGACCAGGTCCCCCACCGGGGAGCTGTTTTTT. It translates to CASSQEGTRSPTGELFF.

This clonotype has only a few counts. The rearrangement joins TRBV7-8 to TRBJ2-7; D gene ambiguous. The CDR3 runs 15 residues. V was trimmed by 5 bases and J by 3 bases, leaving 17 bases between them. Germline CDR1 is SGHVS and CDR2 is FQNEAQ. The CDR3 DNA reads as TGTGCCAGCAGCCGCTTGCAAGTTGCGGTCTACGAGCAGTACTTC. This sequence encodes CASSRLQVAVYEQYF.

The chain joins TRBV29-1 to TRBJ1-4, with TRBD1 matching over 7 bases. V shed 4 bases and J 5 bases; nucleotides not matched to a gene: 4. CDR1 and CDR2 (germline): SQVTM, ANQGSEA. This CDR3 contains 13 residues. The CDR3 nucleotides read TGCAGCGTTGTGGGACAGTCGAATGAAAAACTGTTTTTT. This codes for CSVVGQSNEKLFF.

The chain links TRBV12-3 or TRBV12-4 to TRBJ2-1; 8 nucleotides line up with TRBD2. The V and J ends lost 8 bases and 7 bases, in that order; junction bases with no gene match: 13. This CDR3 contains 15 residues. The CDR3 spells CASGQRSAGVNEQFF. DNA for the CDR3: TGTGCCAGCGGCCAGAGGTCAGCGGGAGTGAATGAGCAGTTCTTC.

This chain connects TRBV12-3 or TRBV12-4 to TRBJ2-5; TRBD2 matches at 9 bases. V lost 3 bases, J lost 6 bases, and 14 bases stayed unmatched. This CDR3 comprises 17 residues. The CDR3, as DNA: TGTGCCAGCAGTTTGGGGAGTAGCGGGAGAGGATGGAAGACCCAGTACTTC. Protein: CASSLGSSGRGWKTQYF.

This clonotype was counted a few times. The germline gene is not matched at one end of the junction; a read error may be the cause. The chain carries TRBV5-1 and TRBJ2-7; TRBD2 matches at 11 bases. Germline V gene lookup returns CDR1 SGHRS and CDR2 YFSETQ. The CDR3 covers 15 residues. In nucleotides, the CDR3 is TGCGCCAGCATCTTGGGGACTAGCGGATTCTACGAGCAGTACTTC. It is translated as CASILGTSGFYEQYF.

The CDR3 DNA reads as TGCGCCAGCAGCTTGGAGAAGACGCGCTACGAGCAGTACTTC. It yields the protein CASSLEKTRYEQYF. The chain carries TRBV5-1 and TRBJ2-7; D call uncertain. The V and J ends lost 0 bases and 3 bases respectively, with 10 bases between them. Per germline, CDR1 SGHRS and CDR2 YFSETQ. CDR3 size: 14 residues.

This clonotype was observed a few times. The CDR3 reads CASSLVQASSYEQYF. In DNA, the CDR3 is TGCGCCAGCAGCTTGGTACAGGCCTCCTCTTACGAGCAGTACTTC. V is TRBV5-1 and J is TRBJ2-7; tentative D call: TRBD1 (5 bases). V was cut by 0 bases and J by 4 bases, with 14 bases left in between. The CDR3 covers 15 residues. Germline CDR1 reads SGHRS; CDR2 reads YFSETQ.

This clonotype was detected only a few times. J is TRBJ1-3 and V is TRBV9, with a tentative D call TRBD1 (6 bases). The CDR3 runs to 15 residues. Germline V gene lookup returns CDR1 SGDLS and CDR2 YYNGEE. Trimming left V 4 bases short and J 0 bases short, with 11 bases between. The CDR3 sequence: CASSPGQSSGNTIYF. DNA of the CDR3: TGTGCCAGCAGCCCGGGACAAAGCTCTGGAAACACCATATATTTT. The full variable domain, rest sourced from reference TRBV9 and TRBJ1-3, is DSGVTQTPKHLITATGQRVTLRCSPRSGDLSVYWYQQSLDQGLQFLIQYYNGEERAKGNILERFSAQQFPDLHSELNLSSLELGDSALYFCASSPGQSSGNTIYFGEGSWLTVV.

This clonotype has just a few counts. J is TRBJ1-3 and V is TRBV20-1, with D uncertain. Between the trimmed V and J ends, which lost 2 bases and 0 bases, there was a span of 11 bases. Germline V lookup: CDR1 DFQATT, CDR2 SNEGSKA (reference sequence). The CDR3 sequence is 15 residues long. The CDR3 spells CSARINGFSGNTIYF. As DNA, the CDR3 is TGCAGTGCTAGAATAAACGGTTTCTCTGGAAACACCATATATTTT.

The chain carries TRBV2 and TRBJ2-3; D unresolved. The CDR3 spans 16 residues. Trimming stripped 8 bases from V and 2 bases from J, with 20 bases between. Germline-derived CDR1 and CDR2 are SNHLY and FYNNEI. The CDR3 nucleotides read TGTGCCAGCCCCTCCGGTGAGTCCGGGTCCACAGATACGCAGTATTTT. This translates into CASPSGESGSTDTQYF. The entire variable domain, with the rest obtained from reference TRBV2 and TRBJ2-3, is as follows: EPEVTQTPSHQVTQMGQEVILRCVPISNHLYFYWYRQILGQKVEFLVSFYNNEISEKSEIFDDQFSVERPDGSNFTLKIRSTKLEDSAMYFCASPSGESGSTDTQYFGPGTRLTVL.

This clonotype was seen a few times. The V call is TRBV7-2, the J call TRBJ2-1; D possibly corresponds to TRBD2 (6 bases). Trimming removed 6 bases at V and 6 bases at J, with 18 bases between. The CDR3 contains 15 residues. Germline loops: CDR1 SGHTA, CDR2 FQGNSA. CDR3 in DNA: TGTGCCAGCAGGGACCGGAGGGCCAATTCCAATGAGCAGTTCTTC. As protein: CASRDRRANSNEQFF.